The rows below give T cell receptor beta chains drawn from one sample of a study of OX40 agonist ivuxolimab in advanced cancers. Sequenced by immunoSEQ multiplex PCR; TCRdb stores in-frame clones only, minus some. The sample contains some 70,000 clones, approximately 89% of which appear only once. This material consisted of CD4+ or CD8+ T cells sorted from blood, taken in a trial of the OX40 agonist ivuxolimab. The source is an adult with an advanced solid tumor such as melanoma, head and neck, liver or kidney cancer. The CDR3 runs from the conserved cysteine through the conserved F or W. Each record gives: V gene, clone size, D gene, J gene, CDR3 DNA, CDR3 protein. A D gene is named only where the DNA matches it firmly. Some rows mark clone size as missing; the rest say once, few, many or name a class of expanded clone.

>TRBV7-6|-|TRBD2|TRBJ2-5
TGTGCCAGCAGCGTAGGGACTAGCGGGGAAGAGACCCAGTACTTC
CASSVGTSGEETQYF
>TRBV18|-|TRBD2|TRBJ2-1
TGTGCCAGCTCACCCGGACTAGCGGGGGCGTACAATGAGCAGTTCTTC
CASSPGLAGAYNEQFF
>TRBV9|-|TRBD2|TRBJ2-7
TGTGCCAGCAGCGGCCCAAGCGGGAGCGGTTACGAGCAGTACTTC
CASSGPSGSGYEQYF
>TRBV6-5|-|-|TRBJ1-1
TGTGCCAGCGGTAGGCCCGGGACATTGAACACTGAAGCTTTCTTT
CASGRPGTLNTEAFF
>TRBV5-1|-|-|TRBJ2-5
TGCGCCAGCAATCGCGAAGGGGGATTAGAGACCCAGTACTTC
CASNREGGLETQYF
>TRBV27|-|-|TRBJ1-6
TGTGCCAGCAGGGAGGATGGTTCACCCCTCCACTTT
CASREDGSPLHF
>TRBV19|-|TRBD1|TRBJ2-2
TGTGCCAGTATCCCCGACAGGGCCGCCGGGGAGCTGTTTTTT
CASIPDRAAGELFF
>TRBV5-1|once|TRBD2|TRBJ2-1
TGCGCCAGCAGCTACTATAGCGGGGGGGCCGGTGAGCAGTTCTTC
CASSYYSGGAGEQFF
>TRBV2|few|-|TRBJ2-5
TGTGCCAGCAGTGAGTTAGGAGCCAAACAAGAGACCCAGTACTTC
CASSELGAKQETQYF
>TRBV6-6|-|-|TRBJ1-2
TGTGCCACTAAACGACAGTCCAACTATGGCTACACCTTC
CATKRQSNYGYTF
>TRBV5-1|-|-|TRBJ2-3
TGCGCCAGCAGCTTGGTCGGTACAGGACCCACAGATACGCAGTATTTT
CASSLVGTGPTDTQYF
>TRBV6-1|-|TRBD2|TRBJ2-3
TGTGCCAGCAGTGACCCGGCTAGCGGGGGCACAGATACGCAGTATTTT
CASSDPASGGTDTQYF
>TRBV11-2|few|-|TRBJ1-1
TGTGCCAGCAGCTTAGTAAGGGCAGAAGCTTTCTTT
CASSLVRAEAFF
>TRBV30|-|-|TRBJ2-5
TGTGCCTGGAGTGTACTCACCTTCGAGACCCAGTACTTC
CAWSVLTFETQYF
>TRBV11-3|-|TRBD2|TRBJ2-7
TGTGCCAGCAGCCGACCTGCGGGAGTCTACGAGCAGTACTTC
CASSRPAGVYEQYF
>TRBV2|-|-|TRBJ1-6
TGTGCCAGCAGTGGACGGGTTAATTCACCCCTCCACTTT
CASSGRVNSPLHF
>TRBV19|-|TRBD1|TRBJ1-1
TGTGCCAGTAGGGGCGGGACAGGGGTCGGGGCGAACACTGAAGCTTTCTTT
CASRGGTGVGANTEAFF
>TRBV11-3|-|-|TRBJ2-7
TGTGCCAGCAGCTTCCGCTCCTACGAGCAGTACTTC
CASSFRSYEQYF
>TRBV10-3|-|TRBD2|TRBJ2-7
TGTGCCATCCAGACTAGCGTATCAACCTACGAGCAGTACTTC
CAIQTSVSTYEQYF
>TRBV5-1|-|TRBD1|TRBJ1-1
TGCGCCAGCAGCGGGGACAGGGGGCATGTTGAAGCTTTCTTT
CASSGDRGHVEAFF
>TRBV15|-|TRBD1|TRBJ2-4
TGTGCCACCAGCACTCCCGGGACAGGGTCTACCAAAAACATTCAGTACTTC
CATSTPGTGSTKNIQYF
>TRBV5-4|-|TRBD1|TRBJ1-1
TGTGCCAGCAGCTGGACAGGGACTGAAGCTTTCTTT
CASSWTGTEAFF